This T cell receptor beta chain is drawn from a study of T cell responses to AZD1222 COVID-19 vaccine listed by TCRdb under 2021. Regarding the study in general: AZD1222 recipients given second doses at about 4 weeks or at about 12 weeks were pooled, since spike-specific TCR depth and breadth were not found to differ between the two schedules. A total of 230 to 250 trial participants underwent TCR sequencing, of whom some 210 received two doses of AZD1222 and about 25 received two doses of the MenACWY control vaccine. Trial participants were enrolled into age subgroups of 18-55, 56-69 and 70-plus years, which contained about 150, 27 and 61 TCR-sequenced participants, respectively. General study outcomes and caveats: A significant rise in spike-specific TCR breadth and depth was observed after two AZD1222 doses relative to day 0 and relative to MenACWY recipients. Only five or six AZD1222 recipients were SARS-CoV-2 seropositive at baseline, limiting conclusions about previously exposed vaccinees. Participants were mostly white British and included more females than males, and it was suggested by the authors that clonal diversity may have been underestimated. Nearly half of unique spike-specific TCRs reportedly recognized epitopes outside regions mutated in the B.1.351 and B.1.1.7 variants. The 56-69-year group was small, and its depth increase did not reach significance, likely because of low power. Because no samples from the day 14 peak response were available, repertoires could be characterized only after the peak T cell response. CD4 TCRs associated with the vaccine covered the entire spike protein, and the dominant responses were in regions 160-218 and 743-854.

This specimen's time point label, interpreted: baseline before first vaccination. The vaccinee samples were drawn from two UK trials, COV001 and COV002, one of which was a single-blind randomized controlled phase 2/3 trial testing AZD1222 (ChAdOx1 nCoV-19) in healthy adults. For TCRbeta chain sequencing, PBMC samples from trial participants were taken at day 0 and at day 28 after the second dose. A note on this clone: The specificity of this receptor is unknown. No much larger clone is present one base from it, and per-base qualities are unavailable.

The CDR3 regions of human TCRbeta chains were analyzed by immunosequencing. On the authors' methods: Repertoire TCRs were matched against a reference library of SARS-CoV-2-specific TCRs generated with the MIRA antigen-specificity platform. Breadth was defined as the fraction of unique TCRs that were SARS-CoV-2-associated. Depth was defined as the fraction of total T cells that were SARS-CoV-2-associated. Using the MIRA data, every spike-specific TCR was mapped to the spike region that the TCR reacted to and assigned to either a CD4 or a CD8 class. Log10-transformed breadth and depth values were compared by one-way ANOVA with Sidak's multiple comparisons tests. TCRdb carries this immuneACCESS record with in-frame sequences only. Its versions omit some clonotypes, under half of them owing to an unresolved V gene in the studies checked, with the rest unexplained. V, J and clone size were drawn from that table, and D and trimming were deduced from the DNA. This sample comprises 100,000 to 130,000 clones, approximately 88% of them detected only once. The ten largest account for 5.5% to 8% of the sample.

For CDR1 and CDR2, the germline V gene lists SGHTA and FQGTGA. Relative to germline, V is missing 2 bases and J is missing 7 bases, with 16 bases of the junction outside any gene match. Its CDR3 holds 18 amino acids, cysteine through phenylalanine. Left in the record is the CDR3 DNA by itself, 54 bases read in frame from the first base. The sequenced sample was peripheral blood, obtained on day 0 of AZD1222 vaccination. The clonotype originates from an adult in good health. The sequence is built from TRBV7-3 and TRBJ2-2; 7 bases in between match TRBD2. For the CDR3, the sequence is CASSLSRAGSPQVGELFF. The nucleotides read TGTGCCAGCAGCTTATCCCGAGCGGGATCGCCTCAGGTCGGGGAGCTGTTTTTT.